This T cell receptor (beta chain) was sequenced for a study of T cells in Graves' hyperthyroidism and ophthalmopathy (dated by TCRdb to about 2019). Background for the entire study: Peripheral blood samples were taken at the time of initial diagnosis, prior to any treatment. In about six Graves' hyperthyroidism patients, the study also compared T-cell repertoires from thyroid tissue with T-cell repertoires from blood. To identify distinguishing TCR V-J signatures, a discovery cohort of around 98 patients was used, comprising approximately 40 with Graves' ophthalmopathy and under 60 with stable Graves' hyperthyroidism. TCR Vbeta CDR3 sequencing of 120 to 150 peripheral blood samples (around 45 ophthalmopathy, 75 hyperthyroidism and roughly 17 progressor patients) is reported in the paper. Prospective prediction of ophthalmopathy was tested in an independent validation cohort consisting of fewer than 20 hyperthyroidism patients and 15 or so patients who later progressed to ophthalmopathy. The approximately 100 discovery patients were randomly divided into training and test sets at a 7:3 ratio. After sampling, hyperthyroidism patients received methimazole starting at 30 mg daily, and ophthalmopathy patients received high-dose intravenous methylprednisolone.

The TCR beta CDR3 regions were amplified from the RNA transcripts. A first-round RT-PCR of the TCR CDR3 used the HTBI primer set with the Qiagen OneStep RT-PCR kit. Libraries were constructed in a second round of multiplex PCR, after which size selection and purification were carried out. The libraries were sequenced on an Illumina HiSeq2000 using paired-end 100 bp reads. As for the original processing: SOAPnuke was used to process the raw data, throwing out any read that contained adapters or uncalled bases, had a mean Phred below 15, or lacked an exact constant-primer or identifier match. High-quality paired reads were merged using COPE v1.2.5, and each unique nucleotide sequence was defined as a clonotype. MiTCR v1.1 was used to align clonotypes to the IMGT TRBV, TRBD and TRBJ reference segments. The analysis included only V-J combinations with a frequency above 0.0001, which together covered 99% to 99.2% of the repertoires. A TCS score was defined as the ratio of F50 (clonal expansion) to E x V (chaos), with BLOSUM62-based TCRdist applied between CDR3 peptides within each V-J. Welch's t-statistics and random forest reduced roughly 500 V-J features to about 12, which were used in a naive Bayes classifier (R e1071). Thyroid-blood repertoire similarity was quantified with the Morisita-Horn index. The public sequencing data were trimmed at Q25 with fastp and processed into clonotypes with MiXCR by TCRdb, which kept only in-frame beta chains. Under each unique CDR3 protein, matching rows form one entry showing the most common genes and DNA. What appears here as the V and J calls and clone size reflects TCRdb's work, not the paper's. For this sample there are about 610,000 distinct CDR3 sequences; 14% to 15% appear just once. The top ten constitute roughly 4.5% of the sample.

The research as a whole found: In validation, the model predicted progression to ophthalmopathy a median of roughly six months before onset, with 65% to 71% sensitivity and 72.22% specificity. Blood samples also contained most of the expanded thyroid clonotypes (frequency above 0.001), which suggests that blood repertoires may reflect thyroid immune responses. Sample size was not statistically predetermined, and blinding of investigators to group allocation was not performed. A 13 V-J signature model separated ophthalmopathy from stable hyperthyroidism, with roughly 88% sensitivity and 81.08% specificity in cross-validation and 80%/75% in testing.

In its sample, this clonotype was seen many times. No cognate antigen has been identified for it. Base quality data are lacking; no much larger clone is found one base away. Ophthalmopathy patients had moderately to severely active disease, with a Clinical Activity Score of 3 or more, a NOSPECS grade of 4 or more, and a disease duration of less than 3 months. Exclusion was applied to patients with uncontrolled infections, other autoimmune diseases, pregnancy or lactation. Diagnoses relied on clinical symptoms, serum thyroxine and TRAb, thyroid ultrasound and orbital computed tomography. PBMCs were isolated from 8 to 10 ml of fresh peripheral blood by Ficoll-Paque density gradient centrifugation. Trizol reagent was used to extract total RNA, and RNA quality was then checked on an Agilent 2100 Bioanalyzer. The V end gives up 4 bases and the J end 3 bases, leaving 9 bases in the junction not matched to a gene. The CDR3 runs 14 amino acids, cysteine and phenylalanine included. Solely the CDR3 DNA is kept, with 42 bases framed from the first base. The germline V gene (reference sequence) sets CDR1 to DFQATT and CDR2 to SNEGSKA.

The sequence derives from a woman in her thirties or forties with Graves' ophthalmopathy. The V and J genes are TRBV20-1 and TRBJ2-7; TRBD2 fits 7 bases in the junction. Sequencing was performed on blood. The CDR3 has the sequence CSANRKGRGYEQYF. The bases are TGCAGTGCTAATCGCAAGGGGAGGGGCTACGAGCAGTACTTC.